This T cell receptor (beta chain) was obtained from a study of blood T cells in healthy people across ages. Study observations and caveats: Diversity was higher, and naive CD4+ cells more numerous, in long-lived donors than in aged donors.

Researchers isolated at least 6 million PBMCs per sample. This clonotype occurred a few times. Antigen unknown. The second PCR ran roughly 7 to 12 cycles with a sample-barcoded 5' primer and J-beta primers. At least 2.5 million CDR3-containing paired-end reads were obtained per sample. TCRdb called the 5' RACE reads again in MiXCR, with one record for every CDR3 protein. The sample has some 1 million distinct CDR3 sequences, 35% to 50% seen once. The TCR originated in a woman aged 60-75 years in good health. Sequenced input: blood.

CDR3 DNA: TGTGCCATCAGTGAAACCCAACCGGATGAGCAGTTCTTC. Its protein product is CAISETQPDEQFF. The chain recombines TRBV10-3 with TRBJ2-1; D is unresolved. V lost 3 bases to trimming and J lost 8 bases, with 11 bases between them. There are 13 residues in the CDR3. The germline CDR1 and CDR2 sequences are ENHRY and SYGVKD.